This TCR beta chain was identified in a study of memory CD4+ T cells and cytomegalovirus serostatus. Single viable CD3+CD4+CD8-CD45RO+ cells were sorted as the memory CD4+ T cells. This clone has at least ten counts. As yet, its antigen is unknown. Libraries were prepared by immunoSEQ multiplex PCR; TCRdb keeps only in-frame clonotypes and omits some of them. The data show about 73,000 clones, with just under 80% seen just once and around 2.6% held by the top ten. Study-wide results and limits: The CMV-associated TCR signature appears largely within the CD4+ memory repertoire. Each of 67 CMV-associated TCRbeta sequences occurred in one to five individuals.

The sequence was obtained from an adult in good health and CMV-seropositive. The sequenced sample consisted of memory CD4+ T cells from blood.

The CDR3 DNA is TGTGCCAGCAGTATAGCTAACTATGGCTACACCTTC. Translation: CASSIANYGYTF. The chain joins TRBV28 to TRBJ1-2; D gene ambiguous. V lost 5 bases and J lost 0, with 4 bases in between. In germline, CDR1 is MDHEN, CDR2 SYDVKM. The CDR3 is made up of 12 amino acids.